The sequence of this TCR beta chain was determined in a study of cytomegalovirus exposure and HLA in healthy donors (dated by TCRdb to 2017 to 2019). Context from the whole study: According to an earlier analysis of several hundred of the donors, about 179 million T cells yielded 90 million to 130 million unique TCR beta sequences and 276 Gb of sequence data. Roughly 300 gigabases of sequencing data and approximately 93 million unique TCR sequences were included in an early release covering about 700 HLA-typed donors. Among the roughly 390 genotyped donors, approximately 82% belonged to the genetic ancestry cluster associated with self-reported Caucasian donors. The study was designed to test whether signatures of past pathogen exposure could be identified by cataloging public T cell receptors. The study profiled the T cell repertoires of about 640 subjects by immunosequencing and related them to cytomegalovirus serostatus. Besides the first cohort of approximately 670 subjects, a separate validation cohort made up of around 120 different subjects was used. The study combined high-throughput TCR immunosequencing, statistical association of individual TCRs with disease status, and machine learning to predict cytomegalovirus infection status. To study patterns of TCR occurrence, a later analysis re-analyzed previously published TCR beta repertoires from around 660 donors and added high-resolution HLA genotyping. The later analysis used no new phenotypic data to find candidate immune exposures, relying instead on TCR beta sequences and their occurrence across donors. An earlier analysis of some 500 of the donors applied high-throughput TCR beta sequencing to assess whether each TCR beta V gene segment acted as functional or pseudogenic. Donor age, sex, ethnicity and CMV serostatus were compiled alongside the repertoire data. A later genetic analysis took genome-wide SNP genotypes for about three fifths of the 666 donors and used that subset as a discovery cohort. Every discovery cohort repertoire had been produced on one sequencing platform. HLA typing included class I and class II loci at four-digit resolution. The number of typed donors differed by locus: roughly 629-630 for A, B, C, DRB1 and DQB1; approximately 540 for DQA1; 600 to 610 for DPA1; and roughly 490 for DPB1. About five DR-DQ haplotypes were treated as single units for association and clustering because of strong linkage in the cohort. Across about 380 genotyped donors of the cohort, an average of about 250,000 unique TCR beta nucleotide sequences per donor were sequenced, and approximately 17% of those sequences were non-productive. General study outcomes and caveats: In a later analysis, HLA-associated TCR beta chains were found to be more clonally expanded and to have lower generation probabilities than equally common non-associated chains. A further reported finding was that TCR beta sequences accurately predicted the HLA-A and HLA-B alleles for most subjects in the first cohort. A cluster of highly shared sequence variants was judged likely to be a technical artifact of the sequencing pipeline. Because counts were too low, about 18 rarely observed V segments, including chromosome 9 orphons, were left out of the earlier analysis of several hundred of the donors. When HLA alleles, especially DR and DQ, strongly co-occurred, TCR associations were difficult to assign to individual alleles. The cohort was sequenced for TCR beta chains only, and without alpha or paired-chain data the features that could be detected were limited. A later analysis reported that several top co-occurrence clusters appeared linked to parvovirus B19, influenza, CMV and Epstein-Barr virus. Because HLA typing was unavailable for some donors at each locus, only the typed subset was used in association tests. In vitro tests confirmed that a few of the cytomegalovirus-associated TCR beta chains recognize cytomegalovirus antigens. At a false discovery rate of 0.05, a later analysis linked under 20,000 TCR beta sequences to specific HLA alleles. V-gene and J-gene trimming of TCR beta chains was associated with a missense DCLRE1C variant in a later genetic analysis, and the association was replicated in an independent cohort. A later analysis found that most CMV-associated TCR beta chains appeared HLA-restricted, with HLA associations seemingly driven largely by CMV exposure. Sequencing depth was assumed to be roughly uniform across donors in the presence/absence analyses, though that assumption may not hold. According to a later analysis, TCR association rates differed among HLA loci, with DRB1 alleles showing the most associated TCRs and HLA-C alleles showing the fewest. The authors suggested that the approach could potentially be extended to other disease states and immunological phenotypes. According to a later genetic analysis, donors in an Asian-associated ancestry cluster had fewer N-insertions in productive TCRs than the roughly 660-donor mean. Linkage disequilibrium might explain the correlated functional status among segregating V segments, but an unknown experimental factor could not be excluded. Some IMGT-functional V segments, including TRBV6-2 and TRBV6-3, could not be distinguished by the 87-base-pair reads and were therefore excluded. Immune exposure information for the cohort was limited to CMV serostatus. A total of 150 to 200 TCR beta chains were listed by the study as associated with cytomegalovirus. In an earlier analysis of some 500 of the donors, most TCR beta V segments appeared in productive rearrangements about 87% or about 30% of the time, broadly matching IMGT annotations. The classifier was reported to diagnose cytomegalovirus status with high specificity and sensitivity in both the original cohort and the validation cohort. While some public TCRs were present in many individuals, most TCR sequences turned up only very rarely across donors.

The receptor library was made with the immunoSEQ multiplex PCR assay. For the multiplex PCR, a mixture combining 60 forward primers for TCR Vbeta segments and 13 reverse primers for TCR Jbeta segments was used. The CDR3 region of rearranged TCR beta genes was amplified from genomic DNA by a multiplex PCR assay. On the Illumina HiSeq System, the amplified TCR beta libraries were sequenced as 87-base-pair reads. The authors' pipeline ran thus. A later analysis counted 65 million to 90 million unique TCR beta chains across the approximately 700 repertoires, and around 12 million of these chains were shared by at least two donors. A nearest-neighbor algorithm error-corrected the raw reads and collapsed the reads into unique sequences, merging closely related sequences to remove PCR and sequencing errors. V, D and J gene segments were assigned by aligning CDR3 sequences to IMGT reference sequences. For a sequence to be retained, at least a six-nucleotide match to both a V gene segment and a J gene segment was required. A rearrangement was called productive if the CDR3 had no stop codons and remained in frame with V and J, and every other rearrangement was called non-productive. Following IMGT convention, CDR3 was defined as the stretch from the second conserved V-encoded cysteine to the conserved J-encoded phenylalanine. The earlier analysis of about 610 of the donors excluded any sequence lacking an unambiguous match to a single V gene segment. In an earlier analysis of approximately 560 of the donors, a V segment was called functional when productive rearrangements were above 56.7%, and segregating when the standard deviation between donors exceeded 5%. To diagnose cytomegalovirus status from the catalog of TCR beta chain sequences, a statistical classification framework was built. A later analysis assigned V and J genes by comparing TCR nucleotide sequences with IMGT/GENE-DB human TR gene sequences. The TCRdist pipeline was used in a later analysis to assign CDR3 sequences and most-parsimonious VDJ recombination scenarios. In a later analysis, each TCR beta chain was defined by its CDR3 amino acid sequence together with its V-gene family, and reads without a unique V-gene family were excluded. In a later analysis, 550 to 650 highly shared, low-generation-probability nucleotide sequences were removed to address suspected cross-contamination and a sequencing artifact. In a later analysis, a clonal expansion index was calculated for each public chain from normalized within-repertoire ranks of inferred template counts. A later analysis computed generation probabilities with a VDJ recombination model fitted to out-of-frame rearrangements, and checked the results against IGoR. A later analysis scored TCR-TCR, TCR-HLA and TCR-CMV co-occurrence with hypergeometric tests, applying a repertoire-size bias correction to TCR pairs. A later analysis estimated false discovery rates by permuting HLA or CMV assignments 20 times. In a later analysis, co-occurring TCRs were grouped using DBSCAN, and TCRdist sequence similarity was added for clustering within HLA-allele-positive subsets. Repertoires with fewer than 30,000 or more than 120,000 public chains were left out of co-occurrence clustering, as were roughly five repertoires with anomalous nucleotide sharing. TCRdb mirrors the immuneACCESS table, restricted to in-frame sequences. Some clones are absent from its copies; in checked studies, under half trace to an unresolved V gene, and the reason for the others is unknown. For V, J and clone size, that table is used; D and trimming come from the DNA. This sample gives 180,000 or so clones in total; roughly 80% of them show up just once. Of the sample, roughly 4.8% is held by the ten largest clones.

Germline trimming amounts to 6 bases on V and 2 bases on J, with 5 as the count of junction bases outside the gene matches. The CDR1 and CDR2 encoded by the germline V gene are SQVTM and ANQGSEA. CDR3 length: 14 amino acids, cysteine to phenylalanine. Only the CDR3 DNA is retained, 42 bases long and in frame from the first base. The cohort was made up of 500 to 800 healthy bone marrow donors. At the time of sampling, all cohort members were nominally healthy, though unrecorded immune exposures were likely present. The donor was CMV seropositive and belonged to the group of around 300 seropositive cohort members. Each donor provided a peripheral blood sample, and peripheral blood mononuclear cells were used for TCR beta sequencing. Genomic DNA was extracted from the blood cell samples with the Qiagen DNeasy Blood Extraction Kit. This clone occurred once. There is no known antigen for this receptor. Within one base of it there is no much larger clone, and no base qualities were kept.

This receptor was taken from a woman aged 45 to 65 in good health and CMV-seropositive. The rearranged chain carries TRBV29-1 and TRBJ2-1, with 9 middle bases fitting TRBD2. The sample taken for sequencing was PBMCs. The base sequence is TGCAGCGTAGTAGCGGGAGCCGCCTACAATGAGCAGTTCTTC. This sequence encodes CSVVAGAAYNEQFF.